Included here is one TCR beta chain sequence, with context. Germline values: CDR1 SGHVS, CDR2 FNYEAQ. V shed 4 bases, J shed 3 bases, and the junction held 12 bases outside the gene matches. The CDR3 runs 18 residues. Here immunoSEQ multiplex PCR was the method, and the copy in TCRdb shows in-frame clones only, minus some. This sample has some 62,000 clones, with more than 65% found just once. The data stem from a study of blood T cell repertoires in COVID-19. This sequence originates from a human donor in a cohort sampled during active COVID-19. V gene TRBV7-6 combines with J gene TRBJ2-1; the match to TRBD1 covers 10 bases. What was sequenced was peripheral blood. The CDR3 loop is CASSSTPGTGANYNEQFF. DNA for the CDR3: TGTGCCAGCAGCTCCACACCAGGGACAGGGGCGAACTACAATGAGCAGTTCTTC.